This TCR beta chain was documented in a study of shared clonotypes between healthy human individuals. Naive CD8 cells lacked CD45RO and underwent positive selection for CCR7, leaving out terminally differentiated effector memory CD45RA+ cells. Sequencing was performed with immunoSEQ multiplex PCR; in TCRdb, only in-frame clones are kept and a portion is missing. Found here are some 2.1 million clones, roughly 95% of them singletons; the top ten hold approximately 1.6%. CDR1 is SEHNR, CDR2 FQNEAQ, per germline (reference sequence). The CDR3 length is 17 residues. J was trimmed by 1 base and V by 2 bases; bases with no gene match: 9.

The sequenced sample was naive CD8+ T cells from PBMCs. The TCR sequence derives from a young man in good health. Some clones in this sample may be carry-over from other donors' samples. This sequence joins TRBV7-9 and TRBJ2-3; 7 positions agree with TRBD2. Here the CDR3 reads CASSLIWERDGTDTQYF. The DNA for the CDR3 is TGTGCCAGCAGCTTAATTTGGGAGCGGGACGGCACAGATACGCAGTATTTT.